This T cell receptor (beta chain) comes out of a study of early T cells in non-severe SARS-CoV-2 infection. Study context: Sequencing of unsorted whole blood was done on bulk RNA, leaving chains unpaired.

Tagging with unique molecular identifiers was applied to individual cDNA molecules. TCRdb passed the 5' RACE reads through MiXCR, listing each CDR3 protein once. Of approximately 58,000 distinct CDR3 sequences in the sample, around a tenth were seen once. General study results and limits: The study's VDJdb matching favored anti-spike CD8 responses and missed private and CD4 specificities.

There are many counts of this clonotype. What it binds is not known. The CDR3 consists of 15 residues. CDR1 and CDR2 from the germline V gene are SGHTA and FQGTGA. V was clipped by 4 bases and J by 2 bases; unmatched bases: 6. The gene calls are TRBV7-3 and TRBJ1-2, with 8 bases matching TRBD1. The sample was whole blood. This receptor was taken from an adult who was a healthcare worker with PCR-confirmed SARS-CoV-2 infection or an uninfected control (not recorded which). CDR3 sequence: CASSSTHRGNYGYTF. The CDR3 DNA sequence: TGTGCCAGCAGCTCAACCCACAGGGGGAACTATGGCTACACCTTC.